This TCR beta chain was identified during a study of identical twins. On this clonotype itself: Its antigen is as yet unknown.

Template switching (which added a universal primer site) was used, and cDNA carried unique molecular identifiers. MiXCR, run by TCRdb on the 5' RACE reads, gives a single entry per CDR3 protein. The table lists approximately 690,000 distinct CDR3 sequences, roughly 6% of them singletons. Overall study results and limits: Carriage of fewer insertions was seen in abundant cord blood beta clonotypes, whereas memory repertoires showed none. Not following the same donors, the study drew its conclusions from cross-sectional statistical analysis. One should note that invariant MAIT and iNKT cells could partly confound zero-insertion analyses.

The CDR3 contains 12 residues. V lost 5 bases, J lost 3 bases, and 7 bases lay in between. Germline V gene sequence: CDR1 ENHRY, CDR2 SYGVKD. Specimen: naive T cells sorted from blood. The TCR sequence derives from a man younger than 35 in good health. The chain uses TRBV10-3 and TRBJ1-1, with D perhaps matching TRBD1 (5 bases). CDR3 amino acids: CAISQGDTEAFF. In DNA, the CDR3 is TGTGCCATCAGTCAGGGTGACACTGAAGCTTTCTTT.